This TCR beta chain was captured in a study of blood T cells in healthy people across ages. At the level of the study: About one barcoded beta molecule per two T cells was captured by template switching.

Germline V lookup: CDR1 SGHAT, CDR2 FQNNGV. The CDR3 covers 16 residues. Trimming removed 5 bases from V and 4 bases from J; junction bases left unmatched: 10. Using a J-beta primer mix together with a sample-barcoded 5' primer, a second PCR was run for roughly 6 to 12 cycles. MiXCR, applied by TCRdb to the 5' RACE reads, yields one record per CDR3 protein. The sample consists of around 1,500,000 distinct CDR3 sequences, 42% of them appearing once. To note about this clonotype: No antigen is known for it.

The study's findings and limits: The study regarded diversity estimates from one million T cells as underestimates.

The TCR originated in a woman in her late teens or twenties in good health. The V gene is TRBV11-2, the J gene TRBJ2-3; 9 bases align to TRBD2. The sequenced sample consisted of blood. This CDR3 reads CASSPDSGSPPDTQYF. As DNA, the CDR3 is TGTGCCAGCAGCCCCGATAGCGGGAGCCCGCCAGATACGCAGTATTTT.